This TCR beta chain was observed in a study of cytomegalovirus exposure and HLA in healthy donors. As regards this clone: Its antigen is unknown.

Researchers ran the PCR with 60 Vbeta and 13 Jbeta primers. Generated by immunoSEQ multiplex PCR, the TCRdb table keeps only in-frame clones and is missing some. The sample carries around 170,000 clones, around 76% recorded once. The study, taken as a whole, reports: By HLA locus, TCR association rates varied in a later analysis, with DRB1 showing the most and HLA-C the fewest.

Germline assignment: CDR1 LNHDA and CDR2 SQIVND (reference sequence). Trimming removed 5 bases at V and 3 bases at J, with 17 bases between. The CDR3 is 15 residues long. The chain uses TRBV19 and TRBJ2-7; weak D call: TRBD1 (5 bases). The specimen was PBMCs. The sequence was collected from a man aged 40-49 years in good health and CMV-seronegative. The CDR3 region has the DNA TGTGCCAGTAGTGGACCTAGGACACCTGGCTACGAGCAGTACTTC. Protein: CASSGPRTPGYEQYF.